Listed here are 20 T cell receptor beta chains from one sample, sequenced in a study of blood T cell repertoires in COVID-19. Sequencing was performed with immunoSEQ multiplex PCR; in TCRdb, only in-frame clones are kept and a portion is missing. The table records 80,000 to 130,000 clones, 91% of them present only once. The specimen was peripheral blood. The receptors stem from a man between 60 and 75 years old with acute or convalescent COVID-19.

The chain combines TRBV9 with TRBJ1-3; 11 bases map to TRBD1. CDR3 size: 16 residues. CDR1 is SGDLS, CDR2 YYNGEE, per germline. J lost 4 bases, V lost 3 bases, and 6 bases had no gene match. CDR3 in amino acids: CASSGTGGLRGNTIYF. The CDR3 coding sequence is TGTGCCAGCAGCGGGACAGGGGGCTTGCGCGGAAACACCATATATTTT.

CDR3 DNA sequence: TGTGCCACCAGCAGAGATATAGGGGGCGAGCAGTACGTC. This codes for CATSRDIGGEQYV. The genes are TRBV15 and TRBJ2-7; D may be TRBD1 (6 bases). Germline CDR1 is LNHNV and CDR2 is YYDKDF (reference sequence). CDR3 length: 13 residues. The ends were cut back, 0 bases at V and 6 bases at J, with 9 bases in the middle.

V is TRBV4-2 and J is TRBJ1-1; 7 bases fit TRBD1. Germline V gene sequence: CDR1 LGHNA, CDR2 YNFKEQ. After removal of 2 bases from V and 1 base from J, the junction contained 4 bases not matched to a gene. The CDR3 is made up of 15 amino acids. CDR3 DNA sequence: TGTGCCAGCAGCCAATTACGGACAGGGAACACTGAAGCTTTCTTT. It translates to CASSQLRTGNTEAFF.

V usage is TRBV7-9 and J usage is TRBJ1-5; D possibly corresponds to TRBD1 (6 bases). The germline gives CDR1 SEHNR, CDR2 FQNEAQ (reference sequence). The V gene lost 5 bases and the J gene lost 15 bases, with 17 bases spanning the gap. The CDR3 spans 12 residues. CDR3 sequence (DNA): TGTGCCAGCAGCCTCGGACAGACTCCACCGCATTTT. Its protein product is CASSLGQTPPHF. The full variable domain, its missing parts supplied by reference TRBV7-9 and TRBJ1-5, is DTGVSQNPRHKITKRGQNVTFRCDPISEHNRLYWYRQTLGQGPEFLTYFQNEAQLEKSRLLSDRFSAERPKGSFSTLEIQRTEQGDSAMYLCASSLGQTPPHFGDGTRLSIL.

This chain joins TRBV6-4 and TRBJ2-7, with 7 bases fitting TRBD2. Germline V gives CDR1 MRHNA, CDR2 SNTAGT. CDR3 length: 15 amino acids. The J segment lost 2 bases and the V segment lost 0 bases, leaving 4 bases of the junction unmatched. The CDR3 protein is CASSDSVGTTYEQYV. CDR3 DNA: TGTGCCAGCAGTGACTCGGTAGGGACTACCTACGAGCAGTACGTC.

The rearrangement uses TRBV5-4 and TRBJ1-2, with D uncertain. CDR1 is SGHNT, CDR2 YYREEE, per germline (reference sequence). The CDR3 is 13 residues long. V dropped 4 bases and J dropped 7 bases, with 14 bases sitting between them. The CDR3 bases are TGTGCCAGCAGCCCCATACAACGGGGTGGCTACACCTTC. Protein: CASSPIQRGGYTF.

The CDR3 here is CAWEGRQGVGLWGYTF. The CDR3 coding sequence is TGTGCCTGGGAGGGGAGACAGGGAGTGGGATTATGGGGCTACACCTTC. This chain uses TRBV30 with TRBJ1-2; 7 nucleotides align to TRBD1. From germline, CDR1 is GTSNPN and CDR2 SVGIG (reference sequence). CDR3 length equals 16 residues. V shed 5 bases and J 8 bases; nucleotides not matched to a gene: 20.

This chain joins TRBV6-5 and TRBJ2-5; a weak D match, TRBD1 (5 bases). The CDR3 consists of 16 residues. The V end lost 0 bases, the J end lost 7 bases, and 18 bases lay between the germline ends. Germline CDR1 reads MNHEY; CDR2 reads SVGAGI. As DNA, the CDR3 is TGTGCCAGCAGTTACTCGGCCAGGGCCTCGGTGGGGACCCAGTACTTC. Protein: CASSYSARASVGTQYF.

V and J are TRBV6-1 and TRBJ2-3; D unclear. Germline lookup yields CDR1 MNHNS and CDR2 SASEGT. The CDR3 is 14 amino acids. Trimming took 3 bases from V and 8 from J, leaving 15 bases between them. The CDR3 loop is CASSESRLGGTQYF. Written as DNA, the CDR3 is TGTGCCAGCAGTGAGAGTCGATTAGGCGGTACGCAGTATTTT.

This chain connects TRBV11-2 to TRBJ2-2; D gene uncertain. This CDR3 contains 14 residues. The V and J ends lost 1 base and 6 bases respectively, with 9 bases between them. The V gene's germline CDR1 is SGHAT and CDR2 FQNNGV. The CDR3: CASSLAGSAGELFF. DNA of the CDR3: TGTGCCAGCAGCTTAGCCGGGTCGGCCGGGGAGCTGTTTTTT.

The CDR3 nucleotides read TGTGCCAGCAGCTTAGGTTGGCCAGCTAACTATGGCTACACCTTC. This codes for CASSLGWPANYGYTF. The chain links TRBV13 to TRBJ1-2; D unclear. The V gene's germline CDR1 is PRHDT and CDR2 FYEKMQ (reference sequence). This CDR3 comprises 15 residues. Trimming removed 0 bases at V and 0 bases at J, with 8 bases between.

The rearrangement joins TRBV2 to TRBJ1-2; maybe TRBD1 (6 bases). The CDR3 consists of 13 residues. Germline CDR1 reads SNHLY; CDR2 reads FYNNEI. V was pared by 5 bases and J by 8 bases, with 15 bases between. CDR3 nucleotide sequence: TGTGCCAGCAGTCAGTCAGGGGCGCGGGGCTACACCTTC. Residues: CASSQSGARGYTF.

The rearrangement joins TRBV12-1 to TRBJ2-2; the DNA was not compared with TRBD2, the D call given in the table. TRBV12-1 is reported as a pseudogene. CDR3 length: 15 amino acids. CDR3 bases: TGTGCCAGCAGCTTAAGCGGGAGGCACACCGGGGAGCTGTTTTTT. Amino acid sequence: CASSLSGRHTGELFF.

The rearrangement joins TRBV5-5 to TRBJ1-2, with TRBD1 matching over 10 bases. Germline V gene sequence: CDR1 SGHKS, CDR2 YYEKEE (reference sequence). After removal of 6 bases from V and 6 bases from J, the junction contained 14 bases not matched to a gene. The CDR3 covers 16 residues. For the CDR3, the DNA is TGTGCCAGCACCCAGGTCCGGGGACAGGGGATCGATGGCTACACCTTC. This encodes CASTQVRGQGIDGYTF.

The J gene is TRBJ1-3, the V gene TRBV6-5; TRBD1 might be the D (6 bases). Deletions cut 6 bases from V and 1 base from J, with 10 bases between. Germline V gene sequence: CDR1 MNHEY, CDR2 SVGAGI. The CDR3 runs 14 residues. CDR3 residues: CASSATGSGNTIYF. The CDR3 DNA reads TGTGCCAGCAGCGCTACAGGGTCTGGAAACACCATATATTTT.

The V call is TRBV5-8, the J call TRBJ2-2; 7 bases agree with TRBD1. The CDR3 contains 16 residues. Looked up from germline, CDR1 is SGHTS and CDR2 is YDEGEE. J was trimmed by 7 bases and V by 0 bases; bases with no gene match: 9. CDR3: CASSLATGSSSGELFF. The CDR3, as DNA: TGTGCCAGCAGCTTGGCGACAGGGAGTTCGAGCGGGGAGCTGTTTTTT.

This chain joins TRBV2 and TRBJ2-5, with 15 bases matching TRBD2. The CDR3 is made up of 14 amino acids. The ends lost 6 bases at V and 5 bases at J; junction bases unmatched: 1. The V gene's germline CDR1 is SNHLY and CDR2 FYNNEI. CDR3 in amino acids: CASSGTSGRETQYF. CDR3 coding DNA: TGTGCCAGCAGCGGGACTAGCGGGAGGGAGACCCAGTACTTC.

The chain uses TRBV28 and TRBJ1-3; the D gene is possibly TRBD1 (5 bases). This CDR3 has 17 residues. Germline values: CDR1 MDHEN, CDR2 SYDVKM. Between the trimmed V and J ends, which lost 2 bases and 0 bases, there was a span of 14 bases. CDR3 protein: CASSLPTGESSGNTIYF. The DNA for the CDR3 is TGTGCCAGCAGTTTACCTACAGGAGAGAGCTCTGGAAACACCATATATTTT.

This clone was found a few times. This chain connects TRBV2 to TRBJ1-1; TRBD1 matches 9 bases. The CDR3 runs to 16 residues. Germline V CDR1 and CDR2: SNHLY, FYNNEI. J lost 1 base, V lost 6 bases, and 9 bases had no gene match. In nucleotides, the CDR3 is TGTGCCAGCAGCCAGATAAGGACAGGGGCGAACACTGAAGCTTTCTTT. It codes for CASSQIRTGANTEAFF. The variable domain in full, with the rest retrieved from reference TRBV2 and TRBJ1-1, is EPEVTQTPSHQVTQMGQEVILRCVPISNHLYFYWYRQILGQKVEFLVSFYNNEISEKSEIFDDQFSVERPDGSNFTLKIRSTKLEDSAMYFCASSQIRTGANTEAFFGQGTRLTVV.

This clone was recorded only once. This rearrangement joins TRBV3-1 (or the pseudogene TRBV3-2) to TRBJ1-1, with TRBD1 as a possible D gene (5 bases). CDR1 is LGHDT, CDR2 YNNKEL, per germline (reference sequence). The V gene lost 10 bases and the J gene lost 8 bases, with 14 bases spanning the gap. This CDR3 region has 11 residues. The CDR3 reads CATRGVKEAFF. DNA for the CDR3: TGTGCCACCCGGGGGGTGAAGGAAGCTTTCTTT.